The T cell receptor (beta chain) described here comes from a study of T-cell memory formation after mild COVID-19. Whole-study context: Most TCR clusters belonged to a single donor.

The V end was cut by 0 bases, the J end by 0 bases, with 11 bases between. The CDR3 runs to 16 residues. Germline lookup yields CDR1 LNHDA and CDR2 SQIVND (reference sequence). Constant-segment primers were used for 5'RACE, and the resulting TCR alpha and TCR beta cDNA libraries carried sample barcodes and UMIs. Via MiXCR, TCRdb re-called the 5' RACE reads, giving one row per CDR3 protein. Of 100,000 to 140,000 distinct CDR3 sequences detected, about an eighth appear once; the ten largest clones hold 30% to 45%. In this sample, this clonotype turned up a few times. Its target is not known. Study results and limitations: CD4+ contracting clones lay mainly in CM and EM, CD8+ ones in EMRA. Later expanders leaned toward CD4+, whereas clones contracting from day 15 to 85 were balanced CD4/CD8.

Sequenced input: PBMCs or a T cell subset sorted from them (not recorded which). This chain connects TRBV19 to TRBJ1-1, with a weak D call TRBD1 (6 bases). This TCR came from a man younger than 35 who had mild COVID-19 (a few samples of this study predate the infection). Cell type and time point are not known. In DNA form, the CDR3 reads TGTGCCAGTAGTATAGACTCCGGGACATTGAACACTGAAGCTTTCTTT. Amino acid sequence: CASSIDSGTLNTEAFF.